Below, 22 T cell receptor beta chains from the same sample are listed, as sequenced in a study of cytomegalovirus exposure and HLA in healthy donors. It was with 60 Vbeta and 13 Jbeta primers that the PCR ran. TCRdb's copy holds only in-frame clones and misses some; the assay was immunoSEQ multiplex PCR. The sample has more than 45,000 clones, roughly 76% seen once. The specimen sequenced was PBMCs. The receptor source for this set is a man in his thirties or forties in good health and CMV-seronegative.

The chain couples TRBV15 to TRBJ1-1; D not resolved. CDR3 size: 15 residues. V was pared by 0 bases and J by 0 bases, with 8 bases between. CDR1 and CDR2 (germline): LNHNV, YYDKDF (reference sequence). CDR3 nucleotides: TGTGCCACCAGCAGAGAGGAGGATTTGAACACTGAAGCTTTCTTT. Its protein product is CATSREEDLNTEAFF.

This clone was observed a handful of times. The V call is TRBV19, the J call TRBJ2-5; D is perhaps TRBD1 (5 bases). V shed 8 bases and J shed 5 bases, with 15 bases lying between them. Per germline, CDR1 LNHDA and CDR2 SQIVND (reference sequence). CDR3 size: 13 residues. DNA of the CDR3: TGTGCCAGTGGGCAGGGTTTTGGTGAGACCCAGTACTTC. This encodes CASGQGFGETQYF.

This rearrangement joins TRBV7-9 to TRBJ2-7; 11 bases are shared with TRBD2. This CDR3 is 15 amino acids long. The germline CDR1 and CDR2 sequences are SEHNR and FQNEAQ (reference sequence). V lost 2 bases, J lost 7 bases, and 7 bases stayed unmatched. The CDR3 loop reads CASSLTSGSTGEQYF. The CDR3, as DNA: TGTGCCAGCAGCTTAACTAGCGGGAGTACGGGGGAGCAGTACTTC.

The V and J genes are TRBV6-4 and TRBJ2-2; 12 bases line up with TRBD2. Trimming cost V 6 bases and J 5 bases; bases outside gene matches: 4. Germline V gene lookup returns CDR1 MRHNA and CDR2 SNTAGT. This CDR3 is 15 amino acids long. CDR3 nucleotide sequence: TGTGCCAGCAGCAGACTAGCGGGAGATACCGGGGAGCTGTTTTTT. Its protein product is CASSRLAGDTGELFF.

With respect to this clone: Other DNA sequences within the sample encode an identical CDR3. This chain joins TRBV4-1 and TRBJ1-4, with TRBD1 matching over 9 bases. This CDR3 is built from 14 residues. CDR1 and CDR2 from the germline V gene are MGHRA and YSYEKL. The V segment lost 8 bases and the J segment 7 bases; nucleotides outside the gene matches: 8. The CDR3 nucleotides read TGCGCCAGCGGTAAACAGGGGGCGCTTGAAAAACTGTTTTTT. This encodes CASGKQGALEKLFF.

The chain is built from TRBV5-1 and TRBJ2-1, with TRBD2 matching over 9 bases. After removal of 4 bases from V and 7 bases from J, the junction contained 6 bases not matched to a gene. CDR1 and CDR2 from the germline V gene are SGHRS and YFSETQ. This CDR3 contains 14 residues. CDR3: CASSLSGSWNEQFF. CDR3 DNA sequence: TGCGCCAGCAGCCTTAGCGGGAGTTGGAATGAGCAGTTCTTC. Looking up the rest from reference TRBV5-1 and TRBJ2-1 gives the full variable domain: KAGVTQTPRYLIKTRGQQVTLSCSPISGHRSVSWYQQTPGQGLQFLFEYFSETQRNKGNFPGRFSGRQFSNSRSEMNVSTLELGDSALYLCASSLSGSWNEQFFGPGTRLTVL.

Notes on this clone: This CDR3 is missing its conserved last phenylalanine or tryptophan, likely due to a read error. This chain joins TRBV2 and TRBJ2-2; 7 nucleotides align to TRBD2. This CDR3 region has 16 residues. Trimming at V came to 8 bases and at J to 4 bases, leaving 13 bases not matched to a gene. CDR1 is SNHLY, CDR2 FYNNEI, per germline. The CDR3 here is CASRLGSGFGTGELFV. For the CDR3, the DNA is TGTGCCAGCCGGTTGGGTAGCGGGTTCGGCACCGGGGAGCTGTTTGTT.

This clone has only a few counts. This may be a read error, as it is one base from a much larger clone. In this CDR3 the conserved last residue, phenylalanine or tryptophan, is missing, so a read error is likely. It is unclear where the CDR3 begins or ends on the DNA, so no DNA is shown, and the CDR3 is as TCRdb lists it. CDR3 amino acids: CASSSPGTTGRLVTV. The rearrangement links TRBV5-6 to TRBJ1-2; TRBD1, as called in the table, went unchecked against the DNA. The CDR3 length equals 15 residues, ends included. Germline CDR1 and CDR2: SGHDT and YYEEEE.

In DNA form, the CDR3 reads TGTGCCAGCTCACCACCGCAGGCACTGAACACTGAAGCTTTCTTT. Amino acid sequence: CASSPPQALNTEAFF. This chain joins TRBV18 and TRBJ1-1; no clear D. Germline CDR1 reads KGHSH; CDR2 reads LQKENI. Trimming removed 0 bases at V and 0 bases at J, with 8 bases between. This CDR3 has 15 residues.

V gene TRBV6-1 combines with J gene TRBJ2-2, with D maybe TRBD1 (6 bases). V lost 6 bases and J 8 bases, leaving 19 bases between the germline ends. Germline CDR1 is MNHNS and CDR2 is SASEGT. This CDR3 comprises 15 residues. CDR3 sequence reads: CASRKGHSASGELFF. CDR3 DNA sequence: TGTGCCAGCAGAAAGGGACACTCTGCTTCAGGGGAGCTGTTTTTT.

The chain is built from TRBV23-1 and TRBJ2-7; TRBD1 aligns across 10 bases. TRBV23-1 is treated as an ORF (open reading frame) with a function not yet certain. The junction had 9 bases not matched to a gene; V was cut back by 8 bases and J by 2 bases. The CDR3 contains 15 residues. The CDR3 spells CASQNPGQGTYEQYF. The CDR3 DNA sequence: TGCGCCAGCCAAAATCCGGGACAGGGGACCTACGAGCAGTACTTC.

The CDR3: CASRFSNSPLHF. The CDR3 region has the DNA TGTGCCAGCAGGTTCAGTAATTCACCCCTCCACTTT. The chain uses TRBV25-1 and TRBJ1-6; D not resolved. From germline, CDR1 is MGHDK and CDR2 SYGVNS. The CDR3 sequence is 12 residues long. Trimming removed 6 bases from V and 6 bases from J, with 6 bases in between. Using reference TRBV25-1 and TRBJ1-6 for the parts outside the CDR3, the full variable domain is EADIYQTPRYLVIGTGKKITLECSQTMGHDKMYWYQQDPGMELHLIHYSYGVNSTEKGDLSSESTVSRIRTEHFPLTLESARPSHTSQYLCASRFSNSPLHFGNGTRLTVT.

This chain connects TRBV29-1 to TRBJ2-1; TRBD2 agrees at 7 bases. The CDR3 runs 12 residues. The V and J ends lost 7 bases and 9 bases, in that order; junction bases with no gene match: 9. The V gene's germline CDR1 is SQVTM and CDR2 ANQGSEA. The CDR3 here is CSAKRDSVEQFF. The CDR3 nucleotides are TGCAGCGCAAAGCGGGATAGTGTTGAGCAGTTCTTC.

V usage is TRBV6-5 and J usage is TRBJ2-7; 9 bases fit TRBD1. The CDR3 is 16 amino acids. The V gene's germline CDR1 is MNHEY and CDR2 SVGAGI. Germline trimming cut 0 bases from V and 0 bases from J; bases unmatched to any gene: 3. The CDR3 DNA is TGTGCCAGCAGTTACTCATCGGGACAGGGCTCCTACGAGCAGTACTTC. Residues: CASSYSSGQGSYEQYF.

The genes are TRBV6-6 and TRBJ1-1; 9 nucleotides align to TRBD1. The CDR3 spans 13 residues. V lost 6 bases to trimming and J lost 8 bases; unmatched junction nucleotides: 7. Germline lookup yields CDR1 MNHNY and CDR2 SVGAGI (reference sequence). Here the CDR3 reads CASSLIQGAEAFF. In DNA, the CDR3 is TGTGCCAGCAGCCTTATACAGGGGGCGGAAGCTTTCTTT.

The chain has TRBV7-2 and TRBJ2-1; D is ambiguous. CDR1 and CDR2 (germline): SGHTA, FQGNSA. V was clipped by 0 bases and J by 8 bases, with 8 bases between them. This CDR3 has 13 amino acids. CDR3 sequence reads: CASSLARGDEQFF. The CDR3 DNA reads TGTGCCAGCAGCTTAGCGCGCGGTGATGAGCAGTTCTTC.

The rearrangement links TRBV6-5 to TRBJ2-7, with 9 bases lining up with TRBD2. CDR1 is MNHEY, CDR2 SVGAGI, per germline. The trim removed 7 bases at V and 6 bases at J, leaving 4 bases unmatched. CDR3 length: 12 residues. The CDR3: CASTSGKGEQYF. In DNA form, the CDR3 reads TGTGCCAGCACTAGCGGGAAGGGCGAGCAGTACTTC.

The chain has TRBV19 and TRBJ1-4, with a weak D call TRBD1 (6 bases). The V end was cut by 3 bases, the J end by 8 bases, with 13 bases between. Germline-derived CDR1 and CDR2 are LNHDA and SQIVND (reference sequence). The CDR3 consists of 14 residues. The CDR3 DNA sequence: TGTGCCAGTAGTATTGAACCAGGGGTCGAAAAACTGTTTTTT. It translates to CASSIEPGVEKLFF.

The chain recombines TRBV5-4 with TRBJ2-2, with D hard to call. The CDR3 has 15 amino acids. Trimming left V 0 bases short and J 6 bases short, with 12 bases between. Germline loops: CDR1 SGHNT, CDR2 YYREEE (reference sequence). CDR3 residues: CASSLGLPGSGELFF. DNA for the CDR3: TGTGCCAGCAGCTTGGGACTCCCGGGTTCCGGGGAGCTGTTTTTT.

V gene TRBV5-1 combines with J gene TRBJ2-6; possible D gene TRBD2, 6 bases. Looked up from germline, CDR1 is SGHRS and CDR2 is YFSETQ. CDR3 length equals 16 residues. Trimming pared 4 bases from V and 4 bases from J, leaving 15 bases between. CDR3 sequence reads: CASSPHGGVGANVLTF. The DNA of the CDR3 is TGCGCCAGCAGCCCCCATGGAGGGGTAGGGGCCAACGTCCTGACTTTC.

V usage is TRBV19 and J usage is TRBJ1-5; TRBD1 matches at 8 bases. The CDR3 has 16 residues. V lost 5 bases, J lost 7 bases, and 13 bases stayed unmatched. The germline CDR1 and CDR2 sequences are LNHDA and SQIVND (reference sequence). CDR3 in DNA: TGTGCCAGTAGTCAACCAGGGCAGGGGGCCGGGCAGCCCCAGCATTTT. Its protein is CASSQPGQGAGQPQHF.

V usage is TRBV19 and J usage is TRBJ2-3; D is perhaps TRBD1 (5 bases). This CDR3 is built from 17 residues. The ends were cut back, 3 bases at V and 0 bases at J, with 16 bases in the middle. CDR1 and CDR2 from the germline V gene are LNHDA and SQIVND (reference sequence). The CDR3 DNA follows: TGTGCCAGTAGTATTGGCCACAGGACCCAGAGCACAGATACGCAGTATTTT. It yields the protein CASSIGHRTQSTDTQYF.